A selection of T cell receptor beta chains follows, all from one sample in a study of T cell repertoires in cytomegalovirus infection. These receptors' antigens are unknown. TCRdb reprocessed the reads with MiXCR, giving one entry per CDR3 protein. The top ten hold around 50% of the sample, which has approximately 83,000 distinct CDR3 sequences, 20% to 30% seen once. Sample: CD8+ T cells from cultured PBMCs, taken from culture after CMV antigen stimulation. These receptors were obtained from a human donor in good health (CMV status not recorded). Some clones in this sample may be carry-over from other donors' samples. CDR3s include the opening cysteine and the closing phenylalanine or tryptophan. The D gene is left open where the match is weak. Some rows mark clone size as missing; the rest say once, few, many or name a class of expanded clone.

TRBJ2-7,NA,NA,TRBV11-2,TGTGCCAGCAGCTTAGCCCCTCGGGGGGCGGGAGTAACCTACGAGCAGTACTTC,CASSLAPRGAGVTYEQYF
TRBJ2-4,many,NA,TRBV7-2,TGTGCCAGCAGCTTAACCCGAGCCAAAAACATTCAGTACTTC,CASSLTRAKNIQYF
TRBJ2-2,NA,TRBD2,TRBV6-2/TRBV6-3,TGTGCCAGCAGTTACGGGAGGGCCGGGGAGCTGTTTTTT,CASSYGRAGELFF
TRBJ2-3,NA,NA,TRBV9,TGTGCCAGCAGCGCAAGACTACCAACTAGCACAGATACGCAGTATTTT,CASSARLPTSTDTQYF
TRBJ2-1,many,NA,TRBV7-6,TGTGCCAGCAGCTTGGCGGTATACAATGAGCAGTTCTTC,CASSLAVYNEQFF
TRBJ1-1,NA,NA,TRBV5-6,TGTGCCAGCAGATACGGGGTCGGGACTGAAGCTTTCTTT,CASRYGVGTEAFF
TRBJ1-2,NA,TRBD1,TRBV14,TGTGCCAGCAGCCAAGATGCGGTAGAGGCAGGGGGCTACTATGGCTACACCTTC,CASSQDAVEAGGYYGYTF
TRBJ1-1,many,TRBD1,TRBV12-3/TRBV12-4,TGTGCCAGCAGTTCCCGGACAGGGCGGAACACTGAAGCTTTCTTT,CASSSRTGRNTEAFF
TRBJ2-5,NA,NA,TRBV5-1,TGCGCCAGCAGTGAGGGCGCAGGGAAGACCCAGTACTTC,CASSEGAGKTQYF
TRBJ1-4,many,TRBD1,TRBV7-9,TGTGCCAGCAGCCCGACAGGGGTAAAAGAAAAACTGTTTTTT,CASSPTGVKEKLFF
TRBJ1-5,NA,NA,TRBV30,TGTGCCTGGACAAAGGGGGGCAGTTCAAATCAGCCCCAGCATTTT,CAWTKGGSSNQPQHF
TRBJ1-4,NA,TRBD1,TRBV2,TGTGCCAGCGCATCAACAAGGGGACAGAGAAATGAAAAACTGTTTTTT,CASASTRGQRNEKLFF
TRBJ2-7,NA,NA,TRBV6-8,TGTGCCAGCAGTTACTCAGGCGGGGCGCTCTCCGAGCAGTACTTC,CASSYSGGALSEQYF
TRBJ2-7,few,NA,TRBV5-1,TGCGCCAGCAGCTTGGACAGAGGTTCCTACGAGCAGTACTTC,CASSLDRGSYEQYF
TRBJ2-1,many,NA,TRBV5-5,TGTGCCAGCAGCTCGGAGGGATGGGAGCAGTTCTTC,CASSSEGWEQFF
TRBJ2-3,NA,NA,TRBV28,TGTGCCAGCAGTTTTATAGGACTTCGGGATACGCAGTATTTT,CASSFIGLRDTQYF
TRBJ2-2,NA,NA,TRBV28,TGTGCCAGCACCACGCGAGGGACCCCGAGTACCGGGGAGCTGTTTTTT,CASTTRGTPSTGELFF
TRBJ2-5,few,TRBD2,TRBV4-1,TGCGCCAGCAGCCCCGGGACTAGCGGGCAAGAGACCCAGTACTTC,CASSPGTSGQETQYF
TRBJ2-2,NA,NA,TRBV4-3,TGCGCCAGCAGCCAAGATGACGAAGGCGGGGAGCTGTTTTTT,CASSQDDEGGELFF
TRBJ1-5,NA,NA,TRBV20-1,TGCAGTGCTAGAGAGCAGGGCAATCAGCCCCAGCATTTT,CSAREQGNQPQHF
TRBJ2-3,NA,TRBD2,TRBV20-1,TGCAGTGCCGACTCCATGCTCCTTAGCGGGATAGATACAGATACGCAGTATTTT,CSADSMLLSGIDTDTQYF
TRBJ1-1,many,NA,TRBV7-9,TGTGCCAGCAGCTCAGACCCTGCGTCCATGAACACTGAAGCTTTCTTT,CASSSDPASMNTEAFF
TRBJ1-2,many,NA,TRBV7-2,TGTGCCAGCAGCCCGGATAGGGGATACCATAACTATGGCTACACCTTC,CASSPDRGYHNYGYTF
TRBJ2-6,NA,TRBD1,TRBV6-1,TGTGCCAGCAGTGTACAGGGGGCGTCTGGGGCCAACGTCCTGACTTTC,CASSVQGASGANVLTF
TRBJ2-7,many,NA,TRBV7-6,TGTGCCAGCAGCTTAGGAGGGTTCGAAAACGAGCAGTACTTC,CASSLGGFENEQYF
TRBJ2-7,NA,TRBD1,TRBV11-3,TGTGCCAGCAGTTCCCGGGACAGGGGCGACTACGAGCAGTACTTC,CASSSRDRGDYEQYF
TRBJ2-7,few,TRBD2,TRBV19,TGTGCCAGTACCTGGACTAGCGGGAGCGACGAGCAGTACTTC,CASTWTSGSDEQYF
TRBJ2-7,few,TRBD2,TRBV7-9,TGTGCCAGCAGCTTAGTCGGAGGGGAGGGCGAGCAGTACTTC,CASSLVGGEGEQYF
TRBJ2-1,many,NA,TRBV27,TGTGCCAGCAGGCCCCCCGGGCCAATGTCGTTCGATGAGCAGTTCTTC,CASRPPGPMSFDEQFF
TRBJ1-1,few,NA,TRBV6-2/TRBV6-3,TGTGCCAGCAGTTACGGAGGGGAAGCTTTCTTT,CASSYGGEAFF
TRBJ2-7,many,NA,TRBV10-3,TGTGCCATCAGTGGGGCTGAGGGAGGCGAGCAGTACTTC,CAISGAEGGEQYF
TRBJ2-7,NA,NA,TRBV7-8,TGTGCCAGCAGCTTTGACATTCTCCGCGAGCAGTACTTC,CASSFDILREQYF
TRBJ2-5,few,NA,TRBV2,TGTGCCAGCAGTGGGAGGGCGGATTCAAAAGAGACCCAGTACTTC,CASSGRADSKETQYF
TRBJ1-1,NA,NA,TRBV12-3/TRBV12-4,TGTGCCAGCAGTTTAATGGCCGACCTGAACACTGAAGCTTTCTTT,CASSLMADLNTEAFF
TRBJ1-4,few,NA,TRBV6-5,TGTGCCAGCAGAGGGGTCGGGGGAACTAATGAAAAACTGTTTTTT,CASRGVGGTNEKLFF
TRBJ1-2,NA,NA,TRBV4-3,TGCGCCAGCAGCCAAGCCCCCTTAACAAACTATGGCTACACCTTC,CASSQAPLTNYGYTF
TRBJ1-1,many,TRBD1,TRBV4-1,TGCGCCAGCAGCGACAGGGAGGGAACTGAAGCTTTCTTT,CASSDREGTEAFF
TRBJ2-7,once,TRBD2,TRBV20-1,TGCAGTGCCTGGGAGACTAGCGGCTCCAGCTCCTACGAGCAGTACTTC,CSAWETSGSSSYEQYF
TRBJ2-4,many,NA,TRBV7-6,TGTGCCAGCAGCCCAGTTCCGGGACATATTGGGGGAAACATTCAGTACTTC,CASSPVPGHIGGNIQYF